The sequence of this T cell receptor (beta chain) was determined in a study of blood T cell repertoires in COVID-19. Study background: Acute-phase and convalescent COVID-19 samples originated in the United States, Italy and Spain.

Sequencing used immunoSEQ multiplex PCR; TCRdb keeps in-frame clones, though not all of them. This table holds under 250,000 clones, 65% to 85% found once. Germline V gives CDR1 KGHDR, CDR2 SFDVKD. Trimming pared 4 bases from V and 0 bases from J, leaving 17 bases between. The CDR3 loop spans 17 amino acids. The V call is TRBV24-1, the J call TRBJ2-5; tentatively, D is TRBD2 (6 bases). Material for sequencing was peripheral blood. The TCR comes from a man in his forties with active or convalescent COVID-19. Here the CDR3 reads CATSDSAGLMYQETQYF. The CDR3 DNA is TGTGCCACCAGTGACTCGGCGGGGTTAATGTACCAAGAGACCCAGTACTTC.